What follows describes a single T cell receptor (beta chain). This specimen comes from a study of control samples from healthy donors and cancer patients. Measured with immunoSEQ multiplex PCR; TCRdb has only the in-frame clones, and not every one. The top ten hold less than 4% of the sample, which has 90,000 to 150,000 clones, around 89% seen once. Trimming pared 8 bases from V and 0 bases from J, leaving 12 bases between. The CDR3 length is 14 residues. From germline, CDR1 is LNHNV and CDR2 YYDKDF (reference sequence). This TCR derives from a man aged 35 to 55 in good health. The rearrangement links TRBV15 to TRBJ2-3, with D uncertain. The source material was blood. CDR3 protein: CATYSSSSTDTQYF. CDR3 sequence (DNA): TGTGCCACCTATAGCTCGAGCAGCACAGATACGCAGTATTTT.